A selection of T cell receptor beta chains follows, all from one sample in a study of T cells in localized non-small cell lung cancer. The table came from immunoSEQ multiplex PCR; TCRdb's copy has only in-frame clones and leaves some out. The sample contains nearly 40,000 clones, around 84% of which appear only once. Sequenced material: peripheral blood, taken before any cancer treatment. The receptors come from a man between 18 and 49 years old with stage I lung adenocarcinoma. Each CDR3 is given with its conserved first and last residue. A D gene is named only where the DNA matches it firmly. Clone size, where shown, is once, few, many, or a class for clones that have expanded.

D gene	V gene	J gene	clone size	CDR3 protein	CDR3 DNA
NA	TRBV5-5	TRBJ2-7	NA	CASSLSFGLNYEQYF	TGTGCCAGCAGCTTGAGCTTTGGACTGAACTACGAGCAGTACTTC
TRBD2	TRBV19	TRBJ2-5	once	CASSIAGGSGETQYF	TGTGCCAGTAGTATAGCGGGGGGGAGTGGAGAGACCCAGTACTTC
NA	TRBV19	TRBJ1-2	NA	CASSIDQSFYGYTF	TGTGCCAGTAGTATAGATCAGAGTTTCTATGGCTACACCTTC
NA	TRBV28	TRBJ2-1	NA	CASSRGDLPGSEQFF	TGTGCCAGCAGTCGGGGCGACCTCCCCGGGAGTGAGCAGTTCTTC
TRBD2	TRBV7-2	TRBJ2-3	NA	CASSYRGGSGTDTQYF	TGTGCCAGCAGCTATCGGGGGGGCTCCGGCACAGATACGCAGTATTTT
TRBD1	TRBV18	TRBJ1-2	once	CASSPDRGYGYTF	TGTGCCAGCTCACCGGACAGGGGGTATGGCTACACCTTC
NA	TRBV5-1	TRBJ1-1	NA	CASSLGTEAFF	TGCGCCAGCAGCTTGGGCACTGAAGCTTTCTTT
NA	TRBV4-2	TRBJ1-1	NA	CASSGGFVGGRSTEAFF	TGTGCCAGCAGCGGAGGGTTTGTTGGGGGGCGATCCACTGAAGCTTTCTTT
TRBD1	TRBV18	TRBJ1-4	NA	CASRSGTGTEKLFF	TGTGCCAGCCGATCCGGGACAGGGACTGAAAAACTGTTTTTT
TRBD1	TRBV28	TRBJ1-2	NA	CASISLTPGQGNYGYTF	TGTGCCAGCATTAGTTTAACTCCGGGACAGGGGAACTATGGCTACACCTTC
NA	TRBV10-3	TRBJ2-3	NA	CAITGLLTDTQYF	TGTGCCATCACCGGACTGCTCACAGATACGCAGTATTTT
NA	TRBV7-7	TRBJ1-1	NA	CASSLQENTEAFF	TGTGCCAGCAGCTTACAGGAGAACACTGAAGCTTTCTTT
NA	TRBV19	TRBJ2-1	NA	CASSILGGRGYNEQFF	TGTGCCAGTAGTATATTGGGGGGCAGGGGATACAATGAGCAGTTCTTC
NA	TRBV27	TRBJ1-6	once	CASSKKQGSSYNSPLHF	TGTGCCAGCAGCAAAAAGCAGGGGAGCTCCTATAATTCACCCCTCCACTTT
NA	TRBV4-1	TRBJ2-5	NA	CASSEGDSQETQYF	TGCGCCAGCAGCGAAGGCGACAGCCAAGAGACCCAGTACTTC
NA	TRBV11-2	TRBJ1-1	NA	CASSLSPQFGMGEKAFF	TGTGCCAGCAGCTTATCCCCCCAATTCGGTATGGGGGAGAAAGCTTTCTTT
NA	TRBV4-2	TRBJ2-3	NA	CASSQGTTDRDTQYF	TGTGCCAGCAGCCAAGGAACGACTGATAGAGATACGCAGTATTTT
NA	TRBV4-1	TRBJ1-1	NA	CASSQDGQGLTEAFF	TGCGCCAGCAGCCAAGACGGGCAGGGGCTCACTGAAGCTTTCTTT
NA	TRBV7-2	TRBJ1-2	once	CASSPRDGGGHGYTF	TGTGCCAGCAGCCCCCGCGATGGGGGGGGCCATGGCTACACCTTC
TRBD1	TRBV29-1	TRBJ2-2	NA	CSVALKGRTGTTGELFF	TGCAGCGTCGCTCTGAAGGGGAGGACAGGGACCACCGGGGAGCTGTTTTTT
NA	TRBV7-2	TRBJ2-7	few	CASSRSYEQYF	TGTGCCAGCAGCCGATCCTACGAGCAGTACTTC
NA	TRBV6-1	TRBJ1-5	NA	CASSEGGISQPQHF	TGTGCCAGCAGTGAAGGGGGGATTAGTCAGCCCCAGCATTTT
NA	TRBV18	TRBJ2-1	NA	CASSDPGVPYNEQFF	TGTGCCAGCTCAGACCCAGGGGTGCCTTACAATGAGCAGTTCTTC
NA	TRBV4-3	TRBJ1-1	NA	CASSQALAGPIEAFF	TGCGCCAGCAGCCAAGCTCTCGCGGGACCAATTGAAGCTTTCTTT
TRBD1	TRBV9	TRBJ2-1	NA	CASSLGGTGNNEQFF	TGTGCCAGCAGCCTCGGTGGGACAGGAAACAATGAGCAGTTCTTC
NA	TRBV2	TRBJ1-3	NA	CASRIDTLGNTIYF	TGTGCCAGCCGAATTGACACACTGGGGAACACCATATATTTT
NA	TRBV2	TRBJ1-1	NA	CASSESLGVEAFF	TGTGCCAGCAGTGAAAGCCTAGGGGTTGAAGCTTTCTTT
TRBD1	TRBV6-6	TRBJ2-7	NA	CASRGETGGAYEQYF	TGTGCCAGCAGGGGGGAAACAGGGGGCGCCTACGAGCAGTACTTC
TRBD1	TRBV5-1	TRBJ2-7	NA	CASSPGTGGGEQYF	TGCGCCAGCAGCCCTGGGACAGGGGGGGGCGAGCAGTACTTC
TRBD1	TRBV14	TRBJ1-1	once	CASSQLDRELQAFF	TGTGCCAGCAGCCAATTGGACAGGGAATTACAAGCTTTCTTT
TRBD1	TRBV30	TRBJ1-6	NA	CAWSRRGDRGDSPLHF	TGTGCCTGGAGCCGGAGGGGGGACAGGGGCGATTCACCCCTCCACTTT
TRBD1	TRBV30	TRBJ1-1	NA	CAWSIRGQGLGRNTEAFF	TGTGCCTGGAGTATCCGGGGACAGGGACTTGGGAGGAACACTGAAGCTTTCTTT
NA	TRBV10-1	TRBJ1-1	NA	CASSESRGVESGNTEAFF	TGCGCCAGCAGTGAGTCGAGGGGGGTGGAATCGGGAAACACTGAAGCTTTCTTT
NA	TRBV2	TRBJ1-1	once	CASSDLGGNTEAFF	TGTGCCAGCAGTGATTTGGGGGGAAACACTGAAGCTTTCTTT
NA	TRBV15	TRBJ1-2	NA	CATSRGEGTANYGYTF	TGTGCCACCAGCAGAGGAGAAGGGACCGCTAACTATGGCTACACCTTC
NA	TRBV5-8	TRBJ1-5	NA	CASSPERGPGPQHF	TGTGCCAGCAGCCCCGAGAGAGGCCCGGGGCCCCAGCATTTT
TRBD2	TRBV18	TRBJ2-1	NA	CASSSGGASSYNEQFF	TGTGCCAGCTCTAGCGGGGGGGCCAGCTCCTACAATGAGCAGTTCTTC
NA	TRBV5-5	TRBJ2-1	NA	CASSFQERVYNEQFF	TGTGCCAGCAGCTTCCAGGAAAGGGTGTACAATGAGCAGTTCTTC
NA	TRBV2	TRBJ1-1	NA	CASSARTENTEAFF	TGTGCCAGCAGTGCCAGGACAGAGAACACTGAAGCTTTCTTT
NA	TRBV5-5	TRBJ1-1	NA	CASSLVTNLNTEAFF	TGTGCCAGCAGCTTGGTCACCAATTTGAACACTGAAGCTTTCTTT
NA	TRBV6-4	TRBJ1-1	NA	CASSAGSNTEAFF	TGTGCCAGCAGTGCGGGATCGAACACTGAAGCTTTCTTT
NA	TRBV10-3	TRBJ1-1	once	CAISEFGNTEAFF	TGTGCCATCAGTGAGTTCGGCAACACTGAAGCTTTCTTT
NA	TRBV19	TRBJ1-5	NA	CASSIDLRDHQPQHF	TGTGCCAGTAGTATAGATCTGAGGGATCATCAGCCCCAGCATTTT
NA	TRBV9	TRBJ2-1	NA	CASSPRGTGSYNEQFF	TGTGCCAGCAGCCCTCGGGGGACGGGGTCCTACAATGAGCAGTTCTTC
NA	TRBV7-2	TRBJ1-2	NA	CASSPPSSGYGYTF	TGTGCCAGCAGCCCTCCTTCTTCAGGCTATGGCTACACCTTC
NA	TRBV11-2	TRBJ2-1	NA	CASSLGYKGSYNEQFF	TGTGCCAGCAGCTTAGGATATAAGGGTTCCTACAATGAGCAGTTCTTC
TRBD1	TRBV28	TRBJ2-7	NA	CASSSPGTGGIVGELEQYF	TGTGCCAGCAGTAGCCCCGGGACAGGGGGCATCGTTGGGGAACTCGAGCAGTACTTC
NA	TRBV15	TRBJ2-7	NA	CATSRVSSSYEQYF	TGTGCCACCAGCAGAGTTTCAAGCTCCTACGAGCAGTACTTC
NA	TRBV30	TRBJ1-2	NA	CAWRSSFPYGYTF	TGTGCCTGGAGGTCCAGTTTTCCCTATGGCTACACCTTC
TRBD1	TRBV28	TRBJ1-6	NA	CASSTGTANNSPLHF	TGTGCCAGCAGTACCGGGACAGCCAATAATTCACCCCTCCACTTT
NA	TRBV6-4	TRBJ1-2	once	CASSDNGPPPYLNNYGYTF	TGTGCCAGCAGTGACAATGGGCCTCCTCCTTACCTTAATAACTATGGCTACACCTTC